The TCR beta chain described here comes from a study of T cell repertoires in cytomegalovirus infection. Whole-study results and caveats: Summed frequency of public TCR beta families distinguished CMV carriers with the relevant HLA.

This CDR3 has 10 residues. Germline CDR1 and CDR2: LGHNA and YSLEER. After removal of 8 bases from V and 12 bases from J, the junction contained 4 bases not matched to a gene. MiXCR, run by TCRdb on the reads, gives a single entry per CDR3 protein. Here the sample spans 130,000 or so distinct CDR3 sequences, about 6% being singletons. This clonotype was seen repeatedly, ten times or more. Its antigen remains unidentified. Source material: PBMCs. The receptor was isolated from a human donor in good health (CMV status not recorded). Some clones in this sample may be carry-over from other donors' samples. This chain uses TRBV4-3 with TRBJ1-5, with 7 bases that match TRBD1. The CDR3 region has the DNA TGCGCCAGCCACCCAGGGGGCCAGCATTTT. Translating it yields CASHPGGQHF.